A selection of T cell receptor beta chains follows, all from one sample in a study of CD8 T cells in Susac syndrome. Each CDR3 protein is one row after TCRdb ran MiXCR on the immunoSEQ multiplex PCR reads. The data contain about 150,000 distinct CDR3 sequences, approximately 94% of them seen just once; the ten biggest clones take up about 0.08%. What was sequenced was CD4+ T cells from PBMCs. Receptors originate from a human donor with Susac syndrome. The conserved cysteine and the conserved F or W are not part of the CDR3 here. Each record gives: V gene, J gene, CDR3 protein.

V: TRBV11-2; J: TRBJ1-1; CDR3: ASGTDRVGIWAEAF
V: TRBV20-1; J: TRBJ1-5; CDR3: SARDRVPSNQPQH
V: TRBV5-1; J: TRBJ2-5; CDR3: ASRRVAGETQY
V: TRBV28; J: TRBJ1-5; CDR3: ASKTWREVIQPQH
V: TRBV5-1; J: TRBJ2-5; CDR3: ASSLAEFDGETQY
V: TRBV20-1; J: TRBJ2-7; CDR3: SAAGQGAVGEQY
V: TRBV7-2; J: TRBJ2-5; CDR3: ASSLSYSQETQY
V: TRBV24-1; J: TRBJ2-4; CDR3: ATSEKGTGRNIQY
V: TRBV11-2; J: TRBJ2-7; CDR3: ASSLQAGIYEQY
V: TRBV6-5; J: TRBJ2-7; CDR3: ASSTSGVYEQY
V: TRBV5-1; J: TRBJ2-5; CDR3: ASASGGAGNQETQY
V: TRBV29-1; J: TRBJ2-1; CDR3: SPRFGNEQF
V: TRBV6-6; J: TRBJ1-5; CDR3: ASTIMGNNQPQH
V: TRBV10-3; J: TRBJ2-1; CDR3: AISEERNEQF
V: TRBV14; J: TRBJ2-3; CDR3: ASSHTGTIRTDTQY